The source of this TCR beta chain is a study of naive and memory T cell subsets. A UMI-containing oligonucleotide was joined by 3' ligation to the TCR cDNA template. RNA was extracted from less than 3 ml of whole blood of healthy adults. Unsorted total RNA, about 1 to 1000 ng, was DNase treated before reverse transcription. Ligated cDNA underwent four rounds of PCR with nested alpha and beta constant region primers and SP2. Reverse transcription of blood and skin TCR RNA was primed at alpha and beta constant regions. TCRdb passed the 5' RACE reads through MiXCR, listing each CDR3 protein once. This sample yields about 59,000 distinct CDR3 sequences, of which 6% to 8.5% are seen a single time; about 19% belongs to the top ten. There are many counts of this clonotype. Per the germline V gene, CDR1 is MNHEY and CDR2 is SMNVEV (reference sequence). Trimming at V came to 2 bases and at J to 3 bases, leaving 3 bases not matched to a gene. There are 14 residues in the CDR3.

The clonotype was recovered from a female donor in good health. The rearrangement joins TRBV27 to TRBJ2-7, with 8 positions matching TRBD2. CDR3 protein: CASSLRAGVYEQYF. CDR3 coding DNA: TGTGCCAGCAGTTTACGAGCGGGGGTCTACGAGCAGTACTTC.